This T cell receptor beta chain was captured in a study of T cell responses to AZD1222 COVID-19 vaccine. Repertoires were generated with immunoSEQ multiplex PCR, while TCRdb's copy carries only in-frame clones and drops some. The sample includes tens of thousands of clones, approximately 90% of them seen just once. The CDR3 has 17 residues. The junction had 13 bases not matched to a gene; V was cut back by 1 base and J by 6 bases. CDR1 SGHAT and CDR2 FQNNGV come from the germline V gene. The V gene is TRBV11-2, the J gene TRBJ1-2, with TRBD1 matching 8 bases. This TCR was sampled from an adult who received the AZD1222 COVID-19 vaccine. The sample was peripheral blood, taken 28 days after the second AZD1222 dose. As DNA, the CDR3 is TGTGCCAGCAGCTTAGTGTGGACTCGAGGACAGGGAAATGGCTACACCTTC. Translation gives CASSLVWTRGQGNGYTF. Together with reference TRBV11-2 and TRBJ1-2, the CDR3 gives the full variable domain: EAGVAQSPRYKIIEKRQSVAFWCNPISGHATLYWYQQILGQGPKLLIQFQNNGVVDDSQLPKDRFSAERLKGVDSTLKIQPAKLEDSAVYLCASSLVWTRGQGNGYTFGSGTRLTVV.